Listed below are T cell receptor beta chains from one sample, sequenced in a study of OX40 agonist ivuxolimab in advanced cancers. Clones were sequenced by immunoSEQ multiplex PCR, and TCRdb holds only the in-frame ones, with some missing. The sample lists roughly 91,000 clones, approximately 90% occurring once. This specimen consisted of CD4+ or CD8+ T cells sorted from blood, obtained in a trial of the OX40 agonist ivuxolimab. Every receptor here comes from an adult with an advanced solid tumor such as melanoma, head and neck, liver or kidney cancer. The CDR3 runs from the conserved cysteine through the conserved F or W. The D gene is left open where the match is weak. Not every row has a clone size; where given, it reads once, few, many or a size class.

V	size	D	J	DNA	CDR3
TRBV10-3	-	TRBD1	TRBJ2-1	TGTGCCTCAATGCAGGGACAGTACAATGAGCAGTTCTTC	CASMQGQYNEQFF
TRBV6-6	-	-	TRBJ1-2	TGTGCCAGCAGTTCCCGTGGGGAGGGCAATGGCTACACCTTC	CASSSRGEGNGYTF
TRBV28	once	TRBD1	TRBJ2-7	TGTGCCAGCAACCGACAGGGCCCTAACGAGCAGTACTTC	CASNRQGPNEQYF
TRBV4-1	-	TRBD2	TRBJ2-5	TGCGCCAGCAGCCCCCGACAAGCGGGGACGCAAGAGACCCAGTACTTC	CASSPRQAGTQETQYF
TRBV9	-	-	TRBJ2-3	TGTGCCAGCAGCGTAGGCGCGGGGAGAGGAACAGATACGCAGTATTTT	CASSVGAGRGTDTQYF
TRBV7-2	-	-	TRBJ1-5	TGTGCCAGCAGCTGGGGTGAGGGAAGCAATCAGCCCCAGCATTTT	CASSWGEGSNQPQHF
TRBV7-3	once	-	TRBJ2-5	TGTGCCAGCAGCAAGGTCCGGGGGCCCCAAGAGACCCAGTACTTC	CASSKVRGPQETQYF
TRBV19	-	-	TRBJ1-1	TGTGCCAGTAGTCCTCGGGGGGGGAGCACTGAAGCTTTCTTT	CASSPRGGSTEAFF
TRBV30	-	-	TRBJ1-5	TGTGCCTGGAGTGTAGGGAATATCAATCAGCCCCAGCATTTT	CAWSVGNINQPQHF
TRBV28	once	-	TRBJ2-3	TGTGCCAGCAGTTTTCGGGGGCCAACAGATACGCAGTATTTT	CASSFRGPTDTQYF
TRBV5-1	once	TRBD1	TRBJ1-6	TGCGCCAGCAAGACATCGGGACAGGATAATTCACCCCTCCACTTT	CASKTSGQDNSPLHF
TRBV6-1	-	TRBD1	TRBJ2-7	TGTGCCAGCAGGGGACAGAGCTCCTACGAGCAGTACTTC	CASRGQSSYEQYF
TRBV30	-	-	TRBJ2-2	TGTGCCTGGAGCCCCAGGGTGCTGAACACCGGGGAGCTGTTTTTT	CAWSPRVLNTGELFF
TRBV6-5	-	-	TRBJ2-7	TGTGCCAGCAGTTCCCCTAGACAGTCGCGGTACGAGCAGTACTTC	CASSSPRQSRYEQYF
TRBV7-4	-	TRBD1	TRBJ2-2	TGTGCCAGCAGGGACAGGGGAACTACCGGGGAGCTGTTTTTT	CASRDRGTTGELFF
TRBV2	-	-	TRBJ1-4	TGTGCCAGCCAGGGACGGAACAATGAAAAACTGTTTTTT	CASQGRNNEKLFF
TRBV10-3	few	-	TRBJ2-7	TGTGCCATCAGTACGACCCGGGGCGAGCAGTACTTC	CAISTTRGEQYF
TRBV11-3	-	TRBD2	TRBJ2-1	TGTGCCAGCAGCCCCGGGACTAGCGGGGGGGCTGAGCAGTTCTTC	CASSPGTSGGAEQFF
TRBV9	-	-	TRBJ1-1	TGTGCCAGCAGCGGGGGGTTGTCATGGAACACTGAAGCTTTCTTT	CASSGGLSWNTEAFF
TRBV5-4	-	TRBD2	TRBJ2-7	TGTGCCAGCAGACAGGGACTAGGGGACGAGCAGTACTTC	CASRQGLGDEQYF
TRBV7-6	once	-	TRBJ2-7	TGTGCCAGCAGCCCTGGGTCGGGACCAATATTCGAGCAGTACTTC	CASSPGSGPIFEQYF
TRBV7-2	-	-	TRBJ2-2	TGTGCCAGCAGCTTAGCGCGGGACACCGGGGAGCTGTTTTTT	CASSLARDTGELFF
TRBV6-5	-	-	TRBJ1-1	TGTGCCAGCAGTTTCTCCGGCAGATTTAACACTGAAGCTTTCTTT	CASSFSGRFNTEAFF
TRBV28	-	-	TRBJ2-7	TGTGCCAGCAGTCTTCGCTACGAGCAGTACTTC	CASSLRYEQYF
TRBV5-8	-	-	TRBJ1-2	TGTGCCAGCAGCTTGGGACAGGTTTACGGTGGCTACACCTTC	CASSLGQVYGGYTF
TRBV5-6	once	TRBD1	TRBJ1-5	TGTGCCAGCAGCTTGAGACAGGGAATCAATCAGCCCCAGCATTTT	CASSLRQGINQPQHF
TRBV6-5	few	TRBD1	TRBJ1-2	TGTGCCAGCAGTTCGGGACAGGGCTACACCTTC	CASSSGQGYTF
TRBV5-1	-	TRBD2	TRBJ2-1	TGCGCCAGCAGCTTTGTCCGGGGGGGCTCGTCCTACAATGAGCAGTTCTTC	CASSFVRGGSSYNEQFF
TRBV11-2	-	TRBD2	TRBJ2-5	TGTGCCAGCAGCTCCGGGGACGGGAGGAAAGAGACCCAGTACTTC	CASSSGDGRKETQYF
TRBV7-3	-	-	TRBJ2-2	TGTGCCAGCAGCTCCCGGCAGGGCGCCGGGGAGCTGTTTTTT	CASSSRQGAGELFF
TRBV2	-	-	TRBJ1-5	TGTGCCAGCAGAGGATTCGTCCCGGATCAGCCCCAGCATTTT	CASRGFVPDQPQHF
TRBV28	-	-	TRBJ1-2	TGTGCCAGCAGTGCCTCCCTCGGGACAAACTCTAACTATGGCTACACCTTC	CASSASLGTNSNYGYTF
TRBV28	-	-	TRBJ2-3	TGTGCCAGCAGTCCCTCCTGGGGACACCTACCCAGGGGCACAGATACGCAGTATTTT	CASSPSWGHLPRGTDTQYF
TRBV19	once	-	TRBJ1-2	TGTGCCAGTAGTATAGATGGCACTCGGTCTAGCGGCTACACCTTC	CASSIDGTRSSGYTF